This T cell receptor (beta chain) was found in a study of T cells expressing NK-cell markers. The wider study: One of eight sequenced donors was HCMV-seronegative; the other seven were seropositive. Broader study findings: HCMV specificity of the expanded NKG2C+ T cell clones stayed unclear. NKG2C+ dominant clonotype frequencies in more than 5 donors were roughly 1.0-7.5% of CD8+ T cells. Topping the CD3+CD56-NKG2C+ fraction as well were these clonotypes, in a few donors.

Germline CDR1 and CDR2: MNHEY and SMNVEV (reference sequence). The CDR3 extends over 18 amino acids. As concerns this clonotype: What it binds is not known.

TCRdb re-called the 5' RACE reads and gives one entry per CDR3 protein, without DNA. The sample totals a few hundred thousand distinct CDR3 sequences. Sequenced: blood T cells: a sorted CD56 or NKG2C T cell subset, CD4+ or CD8+ T cells, or bulk PBMC T cells (not recorded which). This receptor was identified in a man aged 18-70 years in good health. The V gene is TRBV27, the J gene TRBJ2-1; TCRdb's D call of TRBD1 is untestable without DNA. CDR3 residues: CASSLRPGTVLSYNEQFF.